This record concerns one TCR beta chain sequence. Its antigen is still unknown. This entry belongs to a study of CD8+ T cells in alopecia areata. In each case, RNA was isolated and then reverse transcribed into cDNA as the sequencing template. Produced via immunoSEQ multiplex PCR; TCRdb's table is partial and in-frame only. The sample shows under 200,000 clones, less than 80% of them seen only once. Overall study results and limits: Tofacitinib significantly lowered scalp clonality and expanded CD8+ clones among the top 100. Normal skin's resident alphabeta T cells are sequenced alongside lesional scalp T cells.

V dropped 4 bases and J dropped 1 base, with 7 bases sitting between them. This CDR3 comprises 12 residues. CDR1 and CDR2 from the germline V gene are GTSNPN and SVGIG (reference sequence). Documented treatment: oral pan-JAK inhibitor, 5-10 mg twice daily. It was from alopecia areata patients that lesional scalp punch biopsies and peripheral blood were collected. This sequence originates from a human donor with alopecia areata. Source: CD4+ T cells sorted from blood, taken at week 24, from a patient treated with tofacitinib. The chain couples TRBV30 to TRBJ1-1, with D unclear. The DNA for the CDR3 is TGTGCCTGGACCCCCGGGAACACTGAAGCTTTCTTT. Translation: CAWTPGNTEAFF.